The entry that follows covers one TCR beta chain sequence. This specimen belongs to a study of cytotoxic CD8 clonotypes in ibrutinib-treated CLL. Assay used: immunoSEQ multiplex PCR; TCRdb lists only in-frame clones, some missing. The sample lists some 140,000 clones, around 93% seen once, with roughly a tenth in the top ten. CDR1 is MDHEN and CDR2 is SYDVKM in the germline V gene. The CDR3 spans 11 residues. V dropped 2 bases and J dropped 5 bases, with 4 bases sitting between them. This chain uses TRBV28 with TRBJ2-7; D not certain. The sequence derives from a human donor with chronic lymphocytic leukemia. The sequences come from PBMCs, collected after 12 months of ibrutinib treatment. The CDR3 reads CASSLGHEQYF. The CDR3 region has the DNA TGTGCCAGCAGTTTAGGCCACGAGCAGTACTTC.